The 12 T cell receptor beta chains presented below share a single source sample, sequenced in a study of T-cell memory formation after mild COVID-19. TCRdb reprocessed the 5' RACE reads via MiXCR and lists one record per CDR3 protein. This sample has hundreds of thousands of distinct CDR3 sequences, with roughly 17% found just once. Sequencing was performed on PBMCs or a T cell subset sorted from them (not recorded which). The receptors derive from a man aged 18 to 29 who had mild COVID-19 (a few samples of this study predate the infection). Cell type and time point are not known.

This clonotype appeared a few times. The chain has TRBV5-5 and TRBJ1-2; no definite D call. Germline CDR1 and CDR2: SGHKS and YYEKEE (reference sequence). The V end lost 1 base, the J end lost 7 bases, and 14 bases lay between the germline ends. The CDR3 covers 14 residues. The DNA for the CDR3 is TGTGCCAGCAGCTTGAACGATGCCCCACTTGGCTACACCTTC. The encoded protein is CASSLNDAPLGYTF.

CDR3 loop: CAISANIGVQETQYF. The CDR3, as DNA: TGTGCCATCAGTGCCAACATAGGAGTTCAAGAGACCCAGTACTTC. The J gene is TRBJ2-5, the V gene TRBV10-3; no firm D call. Germline V gene sequence: CDR1 ENHRY, CDR2 SYGVKD. The CDR3 consists of 15 residues. Trimming pared 4 bases from V and 2 bases from J, leaving 14 bases between.

This clonotype turned up a few times. This chain uses TRBV4-1 with TRBJ1-5; maybe TRBD1 (5 bases). CDR3 length: 15 residues. V dropped 4 bases and J dropped 7 bases, with 17 bases sitting between them. Germline CDR1 and CDR2: MGHRA and YSYEKL. The CDR3 sequence: CASSPPGEVGQPQHF. The CDR3 DNA is TGCGCCAGCAGCCCCCCGGGGGAGGTCGGGCAGCCCCAGCATTTT.

The DNA of the CDR3 is TGTGCCAGCAGCCCCGGGACAGGGGGCCGTGAGCAGTTCTTC. Protein: CASSPGTGGREQFF. The chain joins TRBV7-2 to TRBJ2-1; TRBD1 matches at 12 bases. The J segment lost 9 bases and the V segment lost 5 bases, leaving 5 bases of the junction unmatched. This CDR3 comprises 14 residues. Germline CDR1 and CDR2: SGHTA and FQGNSA.

The chain's CDR3 is CSARETGGSYEQYF. DNA for the CDR3: TGCAGTGCTAGGGAGACAGGGGGCAGCTACGAGCAGTACTTC. The V call is TRBV20-1, the J call TRBJ2-7; TRBD1 matches at 10 bases. CDR1 and CDR2 (germline): DFQATT, SNEGSKA (reference sequence). CDR3 length: 14 amino acids. J was trimmed by 3 bases and V by 3 bases; bases with no gene match: 5.

The CDR3, as DNA: TGTGCCAGCAGCTTAGAACGGCGGCTGTCCTACTACAATGAGCAGTTCTTC. Translation gives CASSLERRLSYYNEQFF. The gene calls are TRBV7-2 and TRBJ2-1; the D is unclear. Germline CDR1 reads SGHTA; CDR2 reads FQGNSA. The CDR3 length is 17 residues. Trimming took 1 base from V and 3 from J, leaving 16 bases between them.

This clonotype has just a few counts. The V and J genes are TRBV5-1 and TRBJ2-5, with TRBD2 matching over 7 bases. The CDR3 consists of 15 residues. Germline loops: CDR1 SGHRS, CDR2 YFSETQ. V lost 0 bases to trimming and J lost 5 bases; unmatched junction nucleotides: 7. CDR3 bases: TGCGCCAGCAGCTTGGAGTCGGCTAGCGGCGAGACCCAGTACTTC. As protein: CASSLESASGETQYF.

The chain employs TRBV3-1 and TRBJ1-1, with unresolved D. The CDR3 runs 13 residues. Trimming stripped 0 bases from V and 6 bases from J, with 8 bases between. Germline V gene data show CDR1 as LGHDT and CDR2 as YNNKEL (reference sequence). The CDR3 is CASSQDFEAEAFF. The DNA of the CDR3 is TGTGCCAGCAGCCAAGATTTTGAGGCTGAAGCTTTCTTT. The variable domain in full, with the rest retrieved from reference TRBV3-1 and TRBJ1-1, is DTAVSQTPKYLVTQMGNDKSIKCEQNLGHDTMYWYKQDSKKFLKIMFSYNNKELIINETVPNRFSPKSPDKAHLNLHINSLELGDSAVYFCASSQDFEAEAFFGQGTRLTVV.

The sample holds a few counts of this clonotype. This CDR3 reads CSVATGGREKLFF. The DNA of the CDR3 is TGCAGCGTGGCTACAGGGGGGCGGGAAAAACTGTTTTTT. This rearrangement joins TRBV29-1 to TRBJ1-4; the match to TRBD1 covers 8 bases. The CDR3 is 13 amino acids. V lost 6 bases and J lost 8; bases outside the gene matches: 8. CDR1 and CDR2 from the germline V gene are SQVTM and ANQGSEA.

This rearrangement joins TRBV29-1 to TRBJ1-1; D not certain. This CDR3 has 13 amino acids. Germline V gives CDR1 SQVTM, CDR2 ANQGSEA. V was shortened by 4 bases and J by 5 bases, with 14 bases between the two germline ends. CDR3 nucleotide sequence: TGCAGCGTTGGTGTAGGGCGCTGGACTGAAGCTTTCTTT. Encoded protein: CSVGVGRWTEAFF.

V gene TRBV7-9 combines with J gene TRBJ2-3, with TRBD1 identical over 8 bases. The trim removed 5 bases at V and 4 bases at J, leaving 14 bases unmatched. The CDR3 is made up of 17 amino acids. From germline, CDR1 is SEHNR and CDR2 FQNEAQ (reference sequence). This chain's CDR3 is CASSLGRRTGSSDTQYF. In DNA, the CDR3 is TGTGCCAGCAGCCTGGGGCGGCGGACAGGGTCCTCAGATACGCAGTATTTT.

This clonotype was detected ten times or more. This chain uses TRBV4-1 with TRBJ1-6; D not certain. Germline CDR1 reads MGHRA; CDR2 reads YSYEKL. The CDR3 has 13 amino acids. The V and J ends lost 5 bases and 10 bases respectively, with 12 bases between them. The CDR3 region has the DNA TGCGCCAGCAGCAGCGGTCCAGACTCACCCCTCCACTTT. Amino acids: CASSSGPDSPLHF.